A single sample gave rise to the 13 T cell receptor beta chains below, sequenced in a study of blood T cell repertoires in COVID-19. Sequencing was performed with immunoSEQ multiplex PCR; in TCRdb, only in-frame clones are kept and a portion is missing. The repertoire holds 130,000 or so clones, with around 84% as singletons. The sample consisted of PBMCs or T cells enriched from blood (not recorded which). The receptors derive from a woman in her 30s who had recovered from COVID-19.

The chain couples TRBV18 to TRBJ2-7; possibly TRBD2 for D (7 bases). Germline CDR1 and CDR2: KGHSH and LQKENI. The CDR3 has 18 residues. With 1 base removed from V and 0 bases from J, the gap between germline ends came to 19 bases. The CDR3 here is CASSPLRSGGVGSYEQYF. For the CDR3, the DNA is TGTGCCAGCTCACCACTCCGTTCGGGGGGCGTCGGCTCCTACGAGCAGTACTTC.

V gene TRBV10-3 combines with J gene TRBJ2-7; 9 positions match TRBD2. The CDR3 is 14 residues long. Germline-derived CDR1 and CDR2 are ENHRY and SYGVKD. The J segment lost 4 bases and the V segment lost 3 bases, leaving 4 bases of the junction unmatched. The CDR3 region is CAISEGLARYEQYF. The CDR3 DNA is TGTGCCATCAGTGAAGGACTAGCGCGTTACGAGCAGTACTTC.

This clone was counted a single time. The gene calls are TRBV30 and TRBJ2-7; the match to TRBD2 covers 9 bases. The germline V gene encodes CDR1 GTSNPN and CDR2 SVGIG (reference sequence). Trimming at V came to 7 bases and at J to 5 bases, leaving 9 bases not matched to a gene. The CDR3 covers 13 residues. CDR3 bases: TGTGCCTTTTTTGCGGGAGGGCCCAACGAGCAGTACTTC. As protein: CAFFAGGPNEQYF.

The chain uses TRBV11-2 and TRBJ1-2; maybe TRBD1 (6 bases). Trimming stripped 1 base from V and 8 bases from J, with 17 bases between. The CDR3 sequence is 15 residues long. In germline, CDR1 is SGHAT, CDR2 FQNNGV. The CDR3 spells CASSLGISSGAGYTF. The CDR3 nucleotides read TGTGCCAGCAGCTTAGGAATATCCTCAGGGGCAGGCTACACCTTC.

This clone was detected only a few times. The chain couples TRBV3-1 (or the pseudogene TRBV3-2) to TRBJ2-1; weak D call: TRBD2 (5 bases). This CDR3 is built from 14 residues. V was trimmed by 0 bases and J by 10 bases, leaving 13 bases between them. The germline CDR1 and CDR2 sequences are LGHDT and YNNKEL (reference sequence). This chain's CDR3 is CASSQDLALPEQFF. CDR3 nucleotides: TGTGCCAGCAGCCAAGATCTAGCCCTACCCGAGCAGTTCTTC.

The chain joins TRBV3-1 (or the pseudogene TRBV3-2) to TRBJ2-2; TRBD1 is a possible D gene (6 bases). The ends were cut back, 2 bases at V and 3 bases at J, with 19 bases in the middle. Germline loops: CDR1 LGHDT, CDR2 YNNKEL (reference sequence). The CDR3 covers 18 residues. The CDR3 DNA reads TGTGCCAGCAGCCAACCTACGATCCCTACAGGGTACACCGGGGAGCTGTTTTTT. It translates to CASSQPTIPTGYTGELFF.

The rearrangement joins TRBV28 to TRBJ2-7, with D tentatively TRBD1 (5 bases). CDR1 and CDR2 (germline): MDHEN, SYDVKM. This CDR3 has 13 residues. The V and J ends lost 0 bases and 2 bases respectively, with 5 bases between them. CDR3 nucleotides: TGTGCCAGCAGTTTATGGGGGCCCTACGAGCAGTACTTC. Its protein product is CASSLWGPYEQYF.

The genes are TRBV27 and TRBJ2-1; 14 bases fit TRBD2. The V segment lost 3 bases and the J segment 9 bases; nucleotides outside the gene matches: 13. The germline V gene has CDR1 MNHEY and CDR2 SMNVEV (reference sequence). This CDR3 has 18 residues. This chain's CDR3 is CASSLTSGRAWGNGEQFF. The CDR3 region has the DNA TGTGCCAGCAGTTTGACTAGCGGGAGGGCCTGGGGTAATGGTGAGCAGTTCTTC.

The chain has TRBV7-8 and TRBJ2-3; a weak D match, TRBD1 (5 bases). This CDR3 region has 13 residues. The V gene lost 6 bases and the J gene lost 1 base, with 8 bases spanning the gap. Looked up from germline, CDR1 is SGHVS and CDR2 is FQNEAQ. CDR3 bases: TGTGCCAGCAGGGGCAGGGGCACAGATACGCAGTATTTT. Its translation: CASRGRGTDTQYF.

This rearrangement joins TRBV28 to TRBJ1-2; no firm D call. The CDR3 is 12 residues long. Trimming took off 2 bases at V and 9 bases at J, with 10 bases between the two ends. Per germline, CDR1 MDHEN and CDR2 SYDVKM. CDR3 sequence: CASSLGQARYTF. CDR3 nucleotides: TGTGCCAGCAGTTTAGGGCAGGCTCGCTACACCTTC.

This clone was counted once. CDR3 nucleotide sequence: TGTGCCAGCAATACTCAGGGGGCTCCCTACGAGCAGTACTTC. Its protein product is CASNTQGAPYEQYF. This sequence joins TRBV27 and TRBJ2-7; TRBD1 aligns across 8 bases. Germline CDR1 MNHEY, CDR2 SMNVEV (reference sequence). The CDR3 is 14 amino acids. V trimming: 7 bases; J trimming: 2 bases; junction bases outside the gene matches: 7.

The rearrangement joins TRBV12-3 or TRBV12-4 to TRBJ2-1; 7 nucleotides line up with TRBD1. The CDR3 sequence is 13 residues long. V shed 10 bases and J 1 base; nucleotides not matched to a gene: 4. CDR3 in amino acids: CATRQGSYNEQFF. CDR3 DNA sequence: TGTGCCACCAGACAGGGTTCCTACAATGAGCAGTTCTTC.

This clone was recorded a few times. CDR3 sequence reads: CASSFNRQMNTEAFF. The CDR3 nucleotides are TGTGCCAGCAGTTTTAACCGACAGATGAACACTGAAGCTTTCTTT. The V call is TRBV27, the J call TRBJ1-1; D is perhaps TRBD1 (5 bases). Germline V gene data show CDR1 as MNHEY and CDR2 as SMNVEV (reference sequence). This CDR3 has 15 amino acids. V lost 3 bases and J lost 0, with 11 bases in between.